The rows below give T cell receptor beta chains drawn from one sample of a study of T cells in localized non-small cell lung cancer. Repertoires were generated with immunoSEQ multiplex PCR, while TCRdb's copy carries only in-frame clones and drops some. This sample carries 35,000 to 40,000 clones, roughly 88% of them seen once, and the ten largest clones take roughly 2.5%. The source material was peripheral blood, sampled before any cancer treatment. These receptors were collected from a woman aged 35 to 70 with stage I lung adenocarcinoma. The CDR3 runs from the conserved cysteine through the conserved F or W. The order of the fields is clone size, D gene, V gene, J gene, CDR3 protein, CDR3 DNA. A D gene is named only where the DNA matches it firmly. Rows may omit the clone size; those that give it use once, few, many or a size class.

.	TRBD1	TRBV19	TRBJ1-1	CATIHPGQLNTEAFF	TGTGCCACCATTCACCCGGGACAGTTGAACACTGAAGCTTTCTTT
.	.	TRBV7-2	TRBJ2-4	CASSLQPKDSVPYF	TGTGCCAGCAGCTTACAGCCCAAAGACTCGGTTCCTTACTTC
.	.	TRBV18	TRBJ1-5	CASSRGHTGNQHF	TGTGCCAGCTCACGAGGACATACCGGGAACCAGCATTTT
.	.	TRBV21-1	TRBJ2-5	CASSQDSIDNYPKETQYF	TGTGCCAGCAGCCAGGACAGCATCGATAACTATCCGAAAGAGACCCAGTACTTC
.	.	TRBV6-1	TRBJ2-3	CASSEDPPLVTGTDTQYF	TGTGCCAGCAGTGAAGACCCCCCCCTAGTCACTGGCACAGATACGCAGTATTTT
.	TRBD1	TRBV11-2	TRBJ2-4	CASSFPGQGAQNIQYF	TGTGCCAGCAGCTTTCCGGGACAGGGAGCCCAAAACATTCAGTACTTC
once	.	TRBV27	TRBJ1-4	CASTRATNEKLFF	TGTGCCAGCACCCGCGCAACTAATGAAAAACTGTTTTTT
.	TRBD1	TRBV9	TRBJ2-7	CASSSRQGEEQYF	TGTGCCAGCAGCTCCCGACAGGGCGAGGAGCAGTACTTC
.	TRBD2	TRBV19	TRBJ2-3	CASTGLAGTDTQYF	TGTGCCAGTACAGGACTAGCGGGCACAGATACGCAGTATTTT
.	TRBD1	TRBV7-9	TRBJ1-4	CASSILTGGEKLFF	TGTGCCAGCAGCATCCTAACAGGGGGCGAAAAACTGTTTTTT
.	.	TRBV18	TRBJ2-7	CASSPPSGRENF	TGTGCCAGCTCACCACCGTCTGGCAGGGAAAACTTC
.	.	TRBV18	TRBJ2-2	CARSPYSGELFF	TGTGCCAGATCACCATACAGCGGGGAGCTGTTTTTT
.	.	TRBV5-1	TRBJ1-2	CASSPDAGILSKNGYTF	TGCGCCAGCAGCCCGGATGCCGGGATCCTTTCGAAAAATGGCTACACCTTC
once	TRBD2	TRBV13	TRBJ2-2	CASSRGELAGAGGTGELFF	TGTGCCAGCAGCCGAGGGGAACTAGCGGGAGCTGGTGGCACCGGGGAGCTGTTTTTT
.	.	TRBV19	TRBJ2-2	CASSISAASITGELFF	TGTGCCAGTAGTATATCCGCGGCTAGCATCACCGGGGAGCTGTTTTTT
.	.	TRBV10-2	TRBJ2-1	CASKIGGGTEQFF	TGCGCCAGCAAGATAGGTGGGGGCACTGAGCAGTTCTTC
few	TRBD2	TRBV7-2	TRBJ2-7	CASSPEAGGREQYF	TGTGCCAGCAGCCCCGAGGCGGGAGGGCGCGAGCAGTACTTC
.	.	TRBV5-1	TRBJ2-2	CASSFSLAGNTGELFF	TGCGCCAGCAGCTTCTCACTAGCCGGAAACACCGGGGAGCTGTTTTTT
.	.	TRBV7-2	TRBJ1-3	CASSLEGQGNTIYF	TGTGCCAGCAGCTTAGAGGGGCAGGGAAACACCATATATTTT
.	.	TRBV30	TRBJ2-7	CAYHRGSPYEQYF	TGTGCCTACCACCGGGGGAGCCCCTACGAGCAGTACTTC
.	.	TRBV11-3	TRBJ2-1	CASSVLLAGEQFF	TGTGCCAGCAGTGTTCTCCTGGCCGGTGAGCAGTTCTTC
.	.	TRBV5-4	TRBJ2-3	CASSLAGLRDTQYF	TGTGCCAGCAGCTTGGCAGGCCTTCGGGATACGCAGTATTTT
.	TRBD2	TRBV5-6	TRBJ2-1	CASSLGLAGGQKQFF	TGTGCCAGCAGCTTGGGGCTAGCGGGGGGTCAGAAGCAGTTCTTC
.	.	TRBV2	TRBJ2-5	CASSVPEETQYF	TGTGCCAGCAGTGTTCCCGAGGAGACCCAGTACTTC
.	TRBD1	TRBV6-5	TRBJ2-5	CASYGQGATEETQYF	TGTGCCAGCTACGGCCAGGGGGCGACCGAAGAGACCCAGTACTTC
few	.	TRBV18	TRBJ1-1	CASSLGGGTGNTEAFF	TGTGCCAGCTCACTAGGCGGGGGAACAGGGAACACTGAAGCTTTCTTT
.	.	TRBV5-1	TRBJ2-5	CASSLGGPKETQYF	TGCGCCAGCAGCTTGGGTGGCCCCAAAGAGACCCAGTACTTC